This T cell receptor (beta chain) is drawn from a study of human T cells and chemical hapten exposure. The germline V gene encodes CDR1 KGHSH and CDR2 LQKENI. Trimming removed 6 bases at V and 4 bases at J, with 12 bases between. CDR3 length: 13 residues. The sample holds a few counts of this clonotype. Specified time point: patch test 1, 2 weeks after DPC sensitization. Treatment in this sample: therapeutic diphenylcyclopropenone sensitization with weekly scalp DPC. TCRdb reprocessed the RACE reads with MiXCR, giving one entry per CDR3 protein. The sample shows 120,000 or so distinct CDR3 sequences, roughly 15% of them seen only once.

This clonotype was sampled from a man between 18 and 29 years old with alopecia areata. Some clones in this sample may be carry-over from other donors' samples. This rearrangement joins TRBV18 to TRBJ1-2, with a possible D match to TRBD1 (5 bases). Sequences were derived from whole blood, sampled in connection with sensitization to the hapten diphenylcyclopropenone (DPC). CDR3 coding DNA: TGTGCCAGCTCCCCCGGGGCCTTCTATGGCTACACCTTC. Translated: CASSPGAFYGYTF.